This T cell receptor beta chain emerged from a study of blood T cell repertoires in COVID-19 (dated by TCRdb to 2019 to 2021). Broadly, across the study: Samples from collaborators originated in the United States, Italy and Spain and spanned both the acute and convalescent phases of COVID-19. Where available, HLA class I and class II types were obtained from metadata supplied by the sample provider rather than from assay-based typing. Nearly every sample came with metadata listing a de-identified subject ID, COVID-19 status, age in years and sex. The samples were drawn from the first 160 participants of the ongoing ImmuneRACE study and from 1,254 subjects provided by 6 global collaborators. Deeply sampled blood TCRbeta repertoires from subjects exposed to, actively infected with, or recovered from COVID-19 were included in the dataset. The repertoires were made available in a free public database intended to serve as a resource for research on the immune response to SARS-CoV-2. The material from the prospective study consisted of cDNA or gDNA derived from T cells, B-cell-depleted T cells, or PBMCs. Findings and caveats that apply to the study as a whole: The amount of clinical and demographic metadata varied by source and participant and was provided uncurated.

The CDR3 runs 17 amino acids, cysteine and phenylalanine included. Just the 51-base CDR3 DNA is kept, in frame starting at base 1. The V end gives up 6 bases and the J end 1 base, leaving 13 bases in the junction not matched to a gene. The germline V gene provides CDR1 MDHEN and CDR2 SYDVKM. TCRbeta CDR3 regions were amplified from genomic DNA using the immunoSEQ Assay, a bias-controlled multiplex PCR. The authors' pipeline ran thus. Within the assay, amplification of reference gene primers was used to estimate how many nucleated cells each sample contained. To quantify the absolute abundance of each unique TCRbeta CDR3 rearrangement, sequence reads were collapsed and filtered. For each sample, productive Simpson clonality was calculated as the square root of Simpson's diversity index over productive rearrangements. As stored in TCRdb, this immuneACCESS dataset retains in-frame rearrangements with V and J assigned. A fraction of the clones does not appear; measured against another copy, unresolved V genes explain less than half of the discrepancy, and the remainder lacks a known reason. V and J calls and clone size are as listed in that table; D and trimming were resolved from the DNA. The sample has fewer than 150,000 clones on record, around 90% of them singletons. About 4.5% of the sample is held by the ten biggest clonotypes.

Collaborating institutions collected whole blood in K2EDTA tubes following their own protocols. For TCRbeta analysis, collaborators shipped samples in one of three forms: frozen whole blood, isolated PBMCs, or DNA extracted from either of those sample types. Comments on this clone: Its antigen target is currently unknown. Base quality data are lacking; no much larger clone is found one base away.

The TCR comes from a woman in her 50s with acute or convalescent COVID-19. The rearrangement combines TRBV28 with TRBJ1-2, with 8 junctional bases fitting TRBD1. The material sequenced was peripheral blood. At the DNA level, the sequence is TGTGCCAGCAGATCCCCGGGGACAGGCAAATTTAACTATGGCTACACCTTC. Protein translation: CASRSPGTGKFNYGYTF.